The clone carrying this T cell receptor beta chain has at least ten counts. Its antigen is unidentified. A 10-nucleotide random UMI tagged transcripts in template-switch 5'RACE cDNA synthesis. MiXCR, run by TCRdb on the 5' RACE reads, gives a single entry per CDR3 protein. The repertoire has 65,000 to 95,000 distinct CDR3 sequences, approximately 5% of them found once; the top ten carry less than 2.5%. The sample originates from a study of neurological immune-mediated disorders. Study results and limitations: Private repertoires in all groups were suggested by the finding that expanded clones across subjects shared no CDR3 amino acid sequences.

The CDR3 loop spans 14 amino acids. Between the trimmed V and J ends, which lost 4 bases and 3 bases, there was a span of 13 bases. The germline V gene encodes CDR1 SQVTM and CDR2 ANQGSEA. The gene calls are TRBV29-1 and TRBJ2-1, with D possibly matching TRBD1 (6 bases). This receptor was obtained from a woman aged 25 to 39 with multiple sclerosis. The sequencing input was PBMCs. The CDR3 DNA reads as TGCAGCGTTGTTTTGGTACAGGGCTACAATGAGCAGTTCTTC. Translated: CSVVLVQGYNEQFF.